This is a list of T cell receptor beta chains from one sample in a study of cytomegalovirus exposure and HLA in healthy donors. Method: immunoSEQ multiplex PCR; TCRdb's copy keeps in-frame clones and lacks some. The sample carries about 200,000 clones, more than 75% recorded once. Sequencing was performed on PBMCs. The origin of the receptors is a middle-aged man in good health and CMV-seropositive. The CDR3 runs from the conserved cysteine through the conserved F or W. The D gene is left open where the match is weak. Clone size is stated in some rows and not others, as once, few, many or a class when expanded.

V gene: TRBV19
D gene: TRBD2
J gene: TRBJ2-3
CDR3 length: 14
clone size: -
CDR3 DNA: TGTGCCAGTAGTATCGGACTAGCGCTGGATACGCAGTATTTT
CDR3 protein: CASSIGLALDTQYF

V gene: TRBV27
D gene: TRBD2
J gene: TRBJ2-1
CDR3 length: 14
clone size: -
CDR3 DNA: TGTGCCAGCACCCCCCGGGGGGGGCGGAATGAGCAGTTCTTC
CDR3 protein: CASTPRGGRNEQFF

V gene: TRBV7-9
D gene: -
J gene: TRBJ2-2
CDR3 length: 15
clone size: -
CDR3 DNA: TGTGCCAGCAGCGTAGGGGTAGCGGACACCGGGGAGCTGTTTTTT
CDR3 protein: CASSVGVADTGELFF

V gene: TRBV12-5
D gene: -
J gene: TRBJ1-2
CDR3 length: 14
clone size: -
CDR3 DNA: TGTGCTAGTGGTTTGGTACAGGGCGTCGGTGGCTACACCTTC
CDR3 protein: CASGLVQGVGGYTF

V gene: TRBV5-1
D gene: TRBD1
J gene: TRBJ1-1
CDR3 length: 17
clone size: -
CDR3 DNA: TGCGCCAGCAGCCCCCGGGACAGGGGGTTTGGGAACACTGAAGCTTTCTTT
CDR3 protein: CASSPRDRGFGNTEAFF

V gene: TRBV6-1
D gene: TRBD2
J gene: TRBJ2-2
CDR3 length: 15
clone size: medium-sized
CDR3 DNA: TGTGCCAGCATAGCCGGGGGGGAGGGTCACGGGGAGCTGTTTTTT
CDR3 protein: CASIAGGEGHGELFF

V gene: TRBV6-5
D gene: -
J gene: TRBJ1-1
CDR3 length: 14
clone size: -
CDR3 DNA: TGTGCCAGCAGGCTCGGGGGAGCGAACACTGAAGCTTTCTTT
CDR3 protein: CASRLGGANTEAFF

V gene: TRBV5-1
D gene: -
J gene: TRBJ1-2
CDR3 length: 14
clone size: -
CDR3 DNA: TGCGCCAGCAGCTTGTCTCCAGGGAACTATGGCTACACCTTC
CDR3 protein: CASSLSPGNYGYTF

V gene: TRBV7-6
D gene: -
J gene: TRBJ2-2
CDR3 length: 16
clone size: -
CDR3 DNA: TGTGCCAGCAGCTTAGCGCAGGGGTCAATCGGCGGGGAGCTGTTTTTT
CDR3 protein: CASSLAQGSIGGELFF

V gene: TRBV2
D gene: -
J gene: TRBJ2-5
CDR3 length: 15
clone size: -
CDR3 DNA: TGTGCCAGCAGTGGACAGGGACTCAACCAAGAGACCCAGTACTTC
CDR3 protein: CASSGQGLNQETQYF

V gene: TRBV6-5
D gene: TRBD2
J gene: TRBJ2-1
CDR3 length: 15
clone size: once
CDR3 DNA: TGTGCCAGCAGCTACGGACTAGCGGGATACAATGAGCAGTTCTTC
CDR3 protein: CASSYGLAGYNEQFF

V gene: TRBV5-1
D gene: TRBD1
J gene: TRBJ2-1
CDR3 length: 13
clone size: -
CDR3 DNA: TGCGCCAGCAGCTTGGTAGTGACAGGGGACCAGTTCTTC
CDR3 protein: CASSLVVTGDQFF

V gene: TRBV11-2
D gene: -
J gene: TRBJ2-7
CDR3 length: 13
clone size: -
CDR3 DNA: TGTGCCAGCAGCTTAGGACGAGGCTACGAGCAGTACTTC
CDR3 protein: CASSLGRGYEQYF

V gene: TRBV7-9
D gene: TRBD1
J gene: TRBJ1-1
CDR3 length: 15
clone size: few
CDR3 DNA: TGTGCCAGCAGCTTAGGGGACAGGATGAACACTGAAGCTTTCTTT
CDR3 protein: CASSLGDRMNTEAFF

V gene: TRBV9
D gene: TRBD1
J gene: TRBJ2-7
CDR3 length: 14
clone size: -
CDR3 DNA: TGTGCCAGCAGCGCCACAGGGGACACCTACGAGCAGTACTTC
CDR3 protein: CASSATGDTYEQYF

V gene: TRBV27
D gene: -
J gene: TRBJ2-1
CDR3 length: 13
clone size: -
CDR3 DNA: TGTGCCAGCAGTTCCCCGACTGGAAATGAGCAGTTCTTC
CDR3 protein: CASSSPTGNEQFF

V gene: TRBV4-1
D gene: -
J gene: TRBJ1-1
CDR3 length: 14
clone size: -
CDR3 DNA: TGCGCCAGCAGCCACCAGCAGGGAACCCCTGAAGCTTTCTTT
CDR3 protein: CASSHQQGTPEAFF

V gene: TRBV10-3
D gene: -
J gene: TRBJ2-2
CDR3 length: 15
clone size: few
CDR3 DNA: TGTGCCATCAGTGAGGAGGGTCCGAACACCGGGGAGCTGTTTTTT
CDR3 protein: CAISEEGPNTGELFF

V gene: TRBV30
D gene: TRBD2
J gene: TRBJ2-3
CDR3 length: 16
clone size: -
CDR3 DNA: TGTGCCTGGAGTGTAAATCTTTGGGAGGGCTCAGATACGCAGTATTTT
CDR3 protein: CAWSVNLWEGSDTQYF

V gene: TRBV11-3
D gene: -
J gene: TRBJ1-2
CDR3 length: 16
clone size: -
CDR3 DNA: TGTGCCAGCAGCTCAACAGGGTTAAAAGAGAACTATGGCTACACCTTC
CDR3 protein: CASSSTGLKENYGYTF

V gene: TRBV5-1
D gene: TRBD2
J gene: TRBJ2-1
CDR3 length: 15
clone size: -
CDR3 DNA: TGCGCCAGCAGCCGTACTAGCGGGTCCAACAATGAGCAGTTCTTC
CDR3 protein: CASSRTSGSNNEQFF

V gene: TRBV5-1
D gene: -
J gene: TRBJ2-3
CDR3 length: 12
clone size: -
CDR3 DNA: TGCGCCAGCAGCTTGGCCCAGGATACGCAGTATTTT
CDR3 protein: CASSLAQDTQYF

V gene: TRBV7-2
D gene: -
J gene: TRBJ2-1
CDR3 length: 15
clone size: -
CDR3 DNA: TGTGCCAGCAGCTTGGAGGACAGCGCCTACAATGAGCAGTTCTTC
CDR3 protein: CASSLEDSAYNEQFF

V gene: TRBV25-1
D gene: -
J gene: TRBJ1-6
CDR3 length: 15
clone size: -
CDR3 DNA: TGTGCCAGCAGTGAATTAACGGGTCTTAATTCACCCCTCCACTTT
CDR3 protein: CASSELTGLNSPLHF

V gene: TRBV2
D gene: TRBD1
J gene: TRBJ1-5
CDR3 length: 14
clone size: -
CDR3 DNA: TGTGCCAGCAGCCAGGACAGGGACAATCAGCCCCAGCATTTT
CDR3 protein: CASSQDRDNQPQHF

V gene: TRBV28
D gene: TRBD2
J gene: TRBJ2-1
CDR3 length: 15
clone size: medium-sized
CDR3 DNA: TGTGCCAGCACTGCCGGCCCTAGCGGAAACAATGAGCAGTTCTTC
CDR3 protein: CASTAGPSGNNEQFF

V gene: TRBV7-3
D gene: TRBD1
J gene: TRBJ2-1
CDR3 length: 13
clone size: -
CDR3 DNA: TGTGCCAGCAGCTCGGGACAGGGCAATGAGCAGTTCTTC
CDR3 protein: CASSSGQGNEQFF

V gene: TRBV29-1
D gene: -
J gene: TRBJ1-1
CDR3 length: 10
clone size: once
CDR3 DNA: TGCAGCGTTGCTAGCTTTAAAGCTTTCTTT
CDR3 protein: CSVASFKAFF

V gene: TRBV27
D gene: TRBD1
J gene: TRBJ2-3
CDR3 length: 16
clone size: -
CDR3 DNA: TGTGCCAGCAGTTCTCTCGTAGGGGGCGCGACAGATACGCAGTATTTT
CDR3 protein: CASSSLVGGATDTQYF

V gene: TRBV7-3
D gene: TRBD1
J gene: TRBJ2-7
CDR3 length: 13
clone size: -
CDR3 DNA: TGTGCCAGCAGCCCCGGGACAGGGCGCGAGCAGTACTTC
CDR3 protein: CASSPGTGREQYF

V gene: TRBV7-2
D gene: -
J gene: TRBJ2-2
CDR3 length: 15
clone size: -
CDR3 DNA: TGTGCCAGCAGGCGAATCGCGACAAACACCGGGGAGCTGTTTTTT
CDR3 protein: CASRRIATNTGELFF

V gene: TRBV19
D gene: -
J gene: TRBJ1-1
CDR3 length: 15
clone size: -
CDR3 DNA: TGTGCCAGTAGTATAGGCGGCGGGACGAACACTGAAGCTTTCTTT
CDR3 protein: CASSIGGGTNTEAFF

V gene: TRBV19
D gene: -
J gene: TRBJ1-2
CDR3 length: 13
clone size: -
CDR3 DNA: TGTGCCAGTAGTTTCCAGGGGTCCTATGGCTACACCTTC
CDR3 protein: CASSFQGSYGYTF

V gene: TRBV29-1
D gene: TRBD1
J gene: TRBJ1-2
CDR3 length: 11
clone size: -
CDR3 DNA: TGCAGCGCAAGGGGGCGCTGTGGCTACACCTTC
CDR3 protein: CSARGRCGYTF

V gene: TRBV27
D gene: TRBD1
J gene: TRBJ2-5
CDR3 length: 17
clone size: -
CDR3 DNA: TGTGCCAGCAGTTCCCCCGGGACAGGGGGCCGGCAAGAGACCCAGTACTTC
CDR3 protein: CASSSPGTGGRQETQYF

V gene: TRBV27
D gene: -
J gene: TRBJ2-7
CDR3 length: 13
clone size: -
CDR3 DNA: TGTGCCAGCAGTTGGGGGGTCTCCTACGAGCAGTACTTC
CDR3 protein: CASSWGVSYEQYF

V gene: TRBV30
D gene: -
J gene: TRBJ1-1
CDR3 length: 13
clone size: -
CDR3 DNA: TGTGCCTGGACCCGCGGGATGAACACTGAAGCTTTCTTT
CDR3 protein: CAWTRGMNTEAFF

V gene: TRBV19
D gene: -
J gene: TRBJ2-7
CDR3 length: 15
clone size: -
CDR3 DNA: TGTGCCAGTAGTCCTCTGCGGGGCAATGACTACGAGCAGTACTTC
CDR3 protein: CASSPLRGNDYEQYF

V gene: TRBV30
D gene: -
J gene: TRBJ1-1
CDR3 length: 15
clone size: -
CDR3 DNA: TGTGCCTGGAGTGTACCCAGTCCCTGGAACACTGAAGCTTTCTTT
CDR3 protein: CAWSVPSPWNTEAFF

V gene: TRBV27
D gene: -
J gene: TRBJ2-1
CDR3 length: 16
clone size: -
CDR3 DNA: TGTGCCAGCAGTTCGATGGGCCTGAGCTCCTACAATGAGCAGTTCTTC
CDR3 protein: CASSSMGLSSYNEQFF

V gene: TRBV18
D gene: -
J gene: TRBJ2-5
CDR3 length: 20
clone size: -
CDR3 DNA: TGTGCCAGCTCACGGTACTCCAGGCCAGGGGGGTCAGAATTACAAGAGACCCAGTACTTC
CDR3 protein: CASSRYSRPGGSELQETQYF

V gene: TRBV27
D gene: -
J gene: TRBJ1-5
CDR3 length: 14
clone size: -
CDR3 DNA: TGTGCCAGCAGTCCTGGACTCCAGGGGTGGCCCCAGCATTTT
CDR3 protein: CASSPGLQGWPQHF

V gene: TRBV30
D gene: -
J gene: TRBJ1-2
CDR3 length: 12
clone size: -
CDR3 DNA: TGTGCCTGGAGTGTATACAGGGTTGGCTACACCTTC
CDR3 protein: CAWSVYRVGYTF

V gene: TRBV11-1
D gene: -
J gene: TRBJ2-1
CDR3 length: 13
clone size: few
CDR3 DNA: TGTGCCAGCAGCTTAGCAGTTTCGGATGAGCAGTTCTTC
CDR3 protein: CASSLAVSDEQFF

V gene: TRBV11-2
D gene: TRBD2
J gene: TRBJ2-7
CDR3 length: 15
clone size: -
CDR3 DNA: TGTGCCAGCAGCCCGACTAGCGGGATTGTCTACGAGCAGTACTTC
CDR3 protein: CASSPTSGIVYEQYF

V gene: TRBV7-7
D gene: -
J gene: TRBJ2-1
CDR3 length: 17
clone size: -
CDR3 DNA: TGTGCTAGCAGCTTAACAGCGGGCCTTAGCTCCTACAATGAGCAGTTCTTC
CDR3 protein: CASSLTAGLSSYNEQFF

V gene: TRBV5-1
D gene: -
J gene: TRBJ1-1
CDR3 length: 12
clone size: -
CDR3 DNA: TGCGCCAGCCGGGGAGGGGACACTGAAGCTTTCTTT
CDR3 protein: CASRGGDTEAFF

V gene: TRBV6-6
D gene: -
J gene: TRBJ1-5
CDR3 length: 14
clone size: -
CDR3 DNA: TGTGCCAGCAGGCACAGGGAAAGTCATCAGCCCCAGCATTTT
CDR3 protein: CASRHRESHQPQHF

V gene: TRBV4-1
D gene: TRBD1
J gene: TRBJ2-3
CDR3 length: 14
clone size: -
CDR3 DNA: TGCGCCAGCAGCCGGGACAGGGGATGGGATACGCAGTATTTT
CDR3 protein: CASSRDRGWDTQYF

V gene: TRBV6-1
D gene: -
J gene: TRBJ2-3
CDR3 length: 14
clone size: -
CDR3 DNA: TGTGCCAGCAGCGAACAGGGTCGGACAGATACGCAGTATTTT
CDR3 protein: CASSEQGRTDTQYF

V gene: TRBV13
D gene: TRBD1
J gene: TRBJ2-1
CDR3 length: 15
clone size: -
CDR3 DNA: TGTGCCAGCAGCTTACGGAGACAGGGTCAAGTTGAGCAGTTCTTC
CDR3 protein: CASSLRRQGQVEQFF

V gene: TRBV4-1
D gene: -
J gene: TRBJ1-1
CDR3 length: 16
clone size: -
CDR3 DNA: TGCGCCAGCAGCCAAGGCCGAACAGGGTACAACACTGAAGCTTTCTTT
CDR3 protein: CASSQGRTGYNTEAFF

V gene: TRBV11-2
D gene: -
J gene: TRBJ2-2
CDR3 length: 15
clone size: -
CDR3 DNA: TGTGCCAGCAGCTTAGATTGGGGGCTCGGCGGGGAGCTGTTTTTT
CDR3 protein: CASSLDWGLGGELFF

V gene: TRBV6-5
D gene: TRBD1
J gene: TRBJ1-2
CDR3 length: 14
clone size: once
CDR3 DNA: TGTGCCAGCAGTTACGGGCGACAGGGTGGCGGCTACACCTTC
CDR3 protein: CASSYGRQGGGYTF